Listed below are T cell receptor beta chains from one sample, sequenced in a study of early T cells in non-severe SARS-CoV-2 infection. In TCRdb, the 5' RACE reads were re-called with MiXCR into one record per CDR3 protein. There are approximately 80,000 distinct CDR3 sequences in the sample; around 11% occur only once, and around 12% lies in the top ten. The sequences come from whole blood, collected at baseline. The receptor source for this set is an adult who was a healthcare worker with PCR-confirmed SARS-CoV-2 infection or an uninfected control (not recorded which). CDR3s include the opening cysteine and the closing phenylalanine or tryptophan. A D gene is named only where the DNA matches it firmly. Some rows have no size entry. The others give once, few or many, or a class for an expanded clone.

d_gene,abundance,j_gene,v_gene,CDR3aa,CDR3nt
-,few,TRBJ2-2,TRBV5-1,CASSLVGSGELFF,TGCGCCAGCAGCTTGGTAGGGAGCGGGGAGCTGTTTTTT
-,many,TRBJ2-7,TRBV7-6,CASSLGGWNEQYF,TGTGCCAGCAGCTTAGGGGGGTGGAACGAGCAGTACTTC
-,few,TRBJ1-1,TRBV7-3,CASSPRPNGGWGTEAFF,TGTGCCAGCAGCCCTCGGCCCAATGGGGGTTGGGGTACTGAAGCTTTCTTT
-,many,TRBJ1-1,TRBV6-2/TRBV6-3,CAIHTGHGNTEAFF,TGTGCCATCCACACAGGCCACGGGAACACTGAAGCTTTCTTT
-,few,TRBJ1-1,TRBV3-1,CASSLGIAGTEAFF,TGTGCCAGCAGCCTGGGGATCGCGGGCACTGAAGCTTTCTTT
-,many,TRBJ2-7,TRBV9,CASSVALGPQYEQYF,TGTGCCAGCAGCGTTGCCCTCGGGCCCCAATACGAGCAGTACTTC
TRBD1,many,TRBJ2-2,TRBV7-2,CASSSAQGALTGELFF,TGTGCCAGCAGCTCAGCACAGGGGGCGCTCACCGGGGAGCTGTTTTTT
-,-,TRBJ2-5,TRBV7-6,CASSLGFGSQETQYF,TGTGCCAGCAGCTTAGGATTTGGTAGTCAAGAGACCCAGTACTTC
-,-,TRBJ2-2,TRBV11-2,CASSFLSTGELFF,TGTGCCAGCAGCTTCCTATCCACCGGGGAGCTGTTTTTT
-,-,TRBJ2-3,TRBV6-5,CASSYGLVTDTQYF,TGTGCCAGCAGTTATGGTCTGGTAACAGATACGCAGTATTTT
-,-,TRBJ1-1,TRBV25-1,CASSEFGTENTEAFF,TGTGCCAGCAGTGAATTCGGAACGGAGAACACTGAAGCTTTCTTT
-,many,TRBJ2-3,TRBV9,CASSVQLPTDTQYF,TGTGCCAGCAGCGTACAACTACCAACAGATACGCAGTATTTT
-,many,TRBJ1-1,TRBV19,CASSIGGLAEAFF,TGTGCCAGTAGTATCGGGGGGCTCGCTGAAGCTTTCTTT
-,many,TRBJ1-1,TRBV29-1,CSARKWPEAFF,TGCAGCGCCAGAAAGTGGCCTGAAGCTTTCTTT
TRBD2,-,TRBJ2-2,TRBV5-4,CASTRGRGLGTGELFF,TGTGCCAGCACCCGGGGGCGGGGACTAGGCACCGGGGAGCTGTTTTTT
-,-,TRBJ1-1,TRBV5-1,CASRMDSMNTEAFF,TGCGCCAGCAGAATGGACAGCATGAACACTGAAGCTTTCTTT
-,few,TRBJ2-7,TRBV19,CASKPPGKGEQYF,TGTGCCAGTAAGCCCCCCGGGAAGGGGGAGCAGTACTTC
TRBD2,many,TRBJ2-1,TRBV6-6,CASIAGGPGYNEQFF,TGTGCCAGCATAGCGGGGGGGCCGGGCTACAATGAGCAGTTCTTC
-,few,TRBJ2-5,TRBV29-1,CSVGGETQYF,TGCAGCGTTGGTGGAGAGACCCAGTACTTC
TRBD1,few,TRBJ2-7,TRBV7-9,CASSSRDSYEQYF,TGTGCCAGCAGTTCCCGGGACAGCTACGAGCAGTACTTC
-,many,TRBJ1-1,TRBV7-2,CASSRFRDKTEAFF,TGTGCCAGCAGCCGATTCCGGGACAAGACTGAAGCTTTCTTT
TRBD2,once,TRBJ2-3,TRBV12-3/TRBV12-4,CASGAGGPGDTQYF,TGTGCCAGCGGAGCGGGGGGCCCGGGAGATACGCAGTATTTT
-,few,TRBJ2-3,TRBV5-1,CASARDDEKDTQYF,TGCGCCAGCGCGCGCGACGACGAAAAAGATACGCAGTATTTT
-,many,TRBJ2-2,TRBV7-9,CASSFLGNTGELFF,TGTGCCAGCAGCTTCTTGGGGAACACCGGGGAGCTGTTTTTT
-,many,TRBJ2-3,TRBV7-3,CASSAASSTDTQYF,TGTGCCAGCAGTGCCGCGTCTAGCACAGATACGCAGTATTTT
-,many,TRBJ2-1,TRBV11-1,CASSLDARYSYNEQFF,TGTGCCAGCAGCTTAGATGCGCGGTACTCCTACAATGAGCAGTTCTTC
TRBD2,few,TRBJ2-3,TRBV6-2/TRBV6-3,CASSRPAGASTDTQYF,TGTGCCAGCAGCCGCCCAGCGGGGGCCTCCACAGATACGCAGTATTTT
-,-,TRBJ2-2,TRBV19,CASSSQRDTGELFF,TGTGCCAGTAGTAGCCAGCGTGACACCGGGGAGCTGTTTTTT
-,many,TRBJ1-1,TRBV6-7,CASRQGCVEAFF,TGTGCCAGCAGGCAGGGGTGCGTTGAAGCTTTCTTT
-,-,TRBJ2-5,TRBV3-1,CASSPLGEETQYF,TGTGCCAGCAGCCCGCTAGGGGAAGAGACCCAGTACTTC
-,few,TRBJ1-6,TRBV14,CASSQEVTNSPLHF,TGTGCCAGCAGCCAAGAAGTGACGAACTCACCCCTCCACTTT
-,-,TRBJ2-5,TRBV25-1,CASSEGGTQYQETQYF,TGTGCCAGCAGTGAAGGAGGGACTCAGTACCAAGAGACCCAGTACTTC
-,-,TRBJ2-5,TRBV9,CASSEDKGQETQYF,TGTGCCAGCAGCGAAGACAAAGGTCAAGAGACCCAGTACTTC
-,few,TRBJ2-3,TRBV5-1,CASSLLDSTDTQYF,TGCGCCAGCAGCCTGTTAGACAGCACAGATACGCAGTATTTT
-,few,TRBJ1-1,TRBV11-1,CASSSDIGAEAFF,TGTGCCAGCAGCTCGGACATCGGGGCTGAAGCTTTCTTT
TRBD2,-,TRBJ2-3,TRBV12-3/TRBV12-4,CASSLAGGSVDTQYF,TGTGCCAGCAGTTTAGCGGGGGGGTCCGTGGATACGCAGTATTTT
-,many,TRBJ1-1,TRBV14,CASSQGLLVTEAFF,TGTGCCAGCAGCCAAGGCCTACTAGTCACTGAAGCTTTCTTT
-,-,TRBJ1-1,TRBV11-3,CASSVYMNTEAFF,TGTGCCAGCAGCGTTTACATGAACACTGAAGCTTTCTTT
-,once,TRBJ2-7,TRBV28,CASSPVGWGDHEQYF,TGTGCCAGCAGTCCCGTCGGGTGGGGTGACCACGAGCAGTACTTC
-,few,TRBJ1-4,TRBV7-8,CASSSEWNTNEKLFF,TGTGCCAGCAGCTCCGAGTGGAATACTAATGAAAAACTGTTTTTT
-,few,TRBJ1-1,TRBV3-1,CASSRNGAEAFF,TGTGCCAGCAGCCGGAACGGCGCTGAAGCTTTCTTT
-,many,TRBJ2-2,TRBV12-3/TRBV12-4,CASAGAGIGELFF,TGTGCCTCAGCCGGTGCGGGGATCGGGGAGCTGTTTTTT
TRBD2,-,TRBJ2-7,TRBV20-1,CSARLAGGVEQYF,TGCAGTGCTCGTCTAGCGGGGGGTGTCGAGCAGTACTTC
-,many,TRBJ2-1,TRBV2,CASRLSSYNEQFF,TGTGCCAGCAGACTTAGCTCCTACAATGAGCAGTTCTTC
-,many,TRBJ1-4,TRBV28,CASSLSPPNEKLFF,TGTGCCAGCAGTTTATCCCCACCGAATGAAAAACTGTTTTTT
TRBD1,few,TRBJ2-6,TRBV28,CATSQGPSSGANVLTF,TGTGCCACCTCACAGGGGCCGAGCTCTGGGGCCAACGTCCTGACTTTC
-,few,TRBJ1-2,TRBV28,CASSFGQTGFSNYGYTF,TGTGCCAGCAGTTTCGGCCAAACAGGGTTTTCTAACTATGGCTACACCTTC
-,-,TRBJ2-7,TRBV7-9,CASSLTAEPYEQYF,TGTGCCAGCAGCCTAACCGCGGAACCCTACGAGCAGTACTTC
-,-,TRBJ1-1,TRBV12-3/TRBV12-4,CASQRKVETEAFF,TGTGCCAGTCAAAGGAAGGTGGAAACTGAAGCTTTCTTT
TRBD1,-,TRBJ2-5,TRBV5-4,CASSFPGDRDKETQYF,TGTGCCAGCAGCTTCCCGGGCGACAGGGATAAAGAGACCCAGTACTTC
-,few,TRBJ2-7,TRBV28,CASSLIQTTPYEQYF,TGTGCCAGCAGTTTAATCCAGACGACCCCTTACGAGCAGTACTTC
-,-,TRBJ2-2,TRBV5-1,CAGSLVDTGELFF,TGCGCCGGCAGCTTGGTTGACACCGGGGAGCTGTTTTTT
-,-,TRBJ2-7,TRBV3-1,CASSQFHPRNEQYF,TGTGCCAGCAGCCAATTCCACCCAAGGAACGAGCAGTACTTC
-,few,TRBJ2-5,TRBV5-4,CASSLRGYETQYF,TGTGCCAGCAGCCTCAGGGGCTATGAGACCCAGTACTTC
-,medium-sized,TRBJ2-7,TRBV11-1,CASSLFSGAPYEQYF,TGTGCCAGCAGCTTATTTAGCGGCGCCCCCTACGAGCAGTACTTC
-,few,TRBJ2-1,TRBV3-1,CASSQDTRGWNEQFF,TGTGCCAGCAGCCAAGACACAAGGGGGTGGAATGAGCAGTTCTTC
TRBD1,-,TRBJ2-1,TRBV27,CASSLSGQGFYNEQFF,TGTGCCAGCAGTTTATCAGGACAGGGATTCTACAATGAGCAGTTCTTC
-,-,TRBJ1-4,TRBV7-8,CASSGMGAISEKLFF,TGTGCCAGCAGCGGAATGGGGGCGATTAGTGAAAAACTGTTTTTT
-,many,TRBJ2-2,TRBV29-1,CSVGGGVGELFF,TGCAGCGTTGGGGGAGGAGTCGGGGAGCTGTTTTTT